The 4 T cell receptor beta chains in this list originate from one sample, sequenced in a study of T cell repertoires in cytomegalovirus infection. MiXCR, applied by TCRdb to the reads, yields one record per CDR3 protein. The table lists about 130,000 distinct CDR3 sequences, approximately 9.2% of them singletons. The sequenced sample consisted of PBMCs. These receptor sequences come from a human donor in good health (CMV status not recorded). Some clones in this sample may be carry-over from other donors' samples.

This clonotype was observed a handful of times. The V gene is TRBV7-9, the J gene TRBJ1-1, with 10 bases fitting TRBD1. The CDR3 runs to 16 residues. CDR1 SEHNR and CDR2 FQNEAQ come from the germline V gene (reference sequence). The J segment lost 9 bases and the V segment lost 5 bases, leaving 15 bases of the junction unmatched. In DNA, the CDR3 is TGTGCCAGCAGCCCGCGACAGGGGGCCCTCCCGGGGAAAGCTTTCTTT. Its protein is CASSPRQGALPGKAFF.

Ten or more counts support this clonotype. J is TRBJ2-2 and V is TRBV5-5; D is unresolved. The germline CDR1 and CDR2 sequences are SGHKS and YYEKEE (reference sequence). The CDR3 spans 15 residues. Trimming stripped 1 base from V and 5 bases from J, with 12 bases between. CDR3 bases: TGTGCCAGCAGCTTGAAGGCGTCCGAGACCGGGGAGCTGTTTTTT. It specifies CASSLKASETGELFF.

The gene calls are TRBV29-1 and TRBJ1-2; no firm D call. V was shortened by 5 bases and J by 6 bases, with 4 bases between the two germline ends. The CDR3 is 9 residues long. Germline-derived CDR1 and CDR2 are SQVTM and ANQGSEA. The CDR3 reads CSVLDGYTF. The CDR3, as DNA: TGCAGCGTTTTGGATGGCTACACCTTC.

In this sample, this clonotype turned up many times. V is TRBV7-2 and J is TRBJ2-1; D possibly corresponds to TRBD2 (7 bases). Between the trimmed V and J ends, which lost 3 bases and 9 bases, there was a span of 24 bases. Germline CDR1 is SGHTA and CDR2 is FQGNSA. The length of the CDR3 is 17 residues. The CDR3: CASSLTIGLGRGGEQFF. CDR3 DNA: TGTGCCAGCAGCTTGACGATCGGACTAGGGAGGGGGGGTGAGCAGTTCTTC. The whole variable domain, remainder taken from reference TRBV7-2 and TRBJ2-1, is GAGVSQSPSNKVTEKGKDVELRCDPISGHTALYWYRQSLGQGLEFLIYFQGNSAPDKSGLPSDRFSAERTGGSVSTLTIQRTQQEDSAVYLCASSLTIGLGRGGEQFFGPGTRLTVL.